Shown below are 22 T cell receptor beta chains from a single sample sequenced in a study of cytomegalovirus exposure and HLA in healthy donors. PCR was performed using 60 Vbeta and 13 Jbeta primers. TCRdb's copy holds only in-frame clones and misses some; the assay was immunoSEQ multiplex PCR. The data show 150,000 to 200,000 clones, about four fifths seen once. The sample was PBMCs. The receptors originated from a woman between 50 and 59 years old in good health and CMV-seronegative.

The V call is TRBV29-1, the J call TRBJ1-2, with 7 bases matching TRBD1. CDR3 length: 15 amino acids. V dropped 6 bases and J dropped 1; count of bases not matched to a gene: 11. Germline V gives CDR1 SQVTM, CDR2 ANQGSEA. The chain's CDR3 is CSVGRLGDSNYGYTF. The DNA for the CDR3 is TGCAGCGTAGGTCGTCTGGGGGACAGTAACTATGGCTACACCTTC. Filled out from reference TRBV29-1 and TRBJ1-2, the complete variable domain reads SAVISQKPSRDICQRGTSLTIQCQVDSQVTMMFWYRQQPGQSLTLIATANQGSEATYESGFVIDKFPISRPNLTFSTLTVSNMSPEDSSIYLCSVGRLGDSNYGYTFGSGTRLTVV.

The rearrangement links TRBV5-4 to TRBJ2-7; D is possibly TRBD1 (6 bases). The CDR3 consists of 14 residues. CDR1 SGHNT and CDR2 YYREEE come from the germline V gene (reference sequence). Trimming took 0 bases from V and 3 from J, leaving 10 bases between them. This chain's CDR3 is CASSLEGHGYEQYF. The CDR3 region has the DNA TGTGCCAGCAGCTTGGAGGGACACGGCTACGAGCAGTACTTC.

This chain links TRBV18 with TRBJ2-3, with 7 positions matching TRBD1. Germline V gene data show CDR1 as KGHSH and CDR2 as LQKENI. V lost 9 bases to trimming and J lost 1 base; unmatched junction nucleotides: 13. The CDR3 is 16 amino acids. CDR3 loop: CASHHAQGTRTDTQYF. The CDR3 DNA sequence: TGTGCCAGTCACCACGCACAGGGGACACGCACAGATACGCAGTATTTT.

J is TRBJ1-5 and V is TRBV7-2, with 7 bases matching TRBD1. This CDR3 contains 16 residues. Trimming took 5 bases from V and 1 from J; bases not matched to a gene: 8. Per germline, CDR1 SGHTA and CDR2 FQGNSA. DNA of the CDR3: TGTGCCAGCAGCCGTACGACAGGGCAGAGCAATCAGCCCCAGCATTTT. Amino acid sequence: CASSRTTGQSNQPQHF.

The rearrangement uses TRBV7-2 and TRBJ1-6; 10 bases agree with TRBD1. The CDR3 is 19 residues long. V lost 2 bases, J lost 1 base, and 8 bases stayed unmatched. Per the germline V gene, CDR1 is SGHTA and CDR2 is FQGNSA. CDR3 loop: CASSLSGGQGYSYNSPLHF. The CDR3 DNA sequence: TGTGCCAGCAGCTTATCCGGGGGACAGGGGTATTCCTATAATTCACCCCTCCACTTT.

The rearrangement joins TRBV9 to TRBJ1-3; TRBD1 aligns across 8 bases. CDR3 length equals 18 residues. Germline V gene lookup returns CDR1 SGDLS and CDR2 YYNGEE. With 3 bases clipped from V and 0 bases from J, the junction kept 11 bases outside the gene matches. CDR3 protein: CASSASSGTGLSGNTIYF. The DNA for the CDR3 is TGTGCCAGCAGCGCATCCTCCGGGACAGGTCTCTCTGGAAACACCATATATTTT. Full variable domain (remainder filled in from reference TRBV9 and TRBJ1-3): DSGVTQTPKHLITATGQRVTLRCSPRSGDLSVYWYQQSLDQGLQFLIQYYNGEERAKGNILERFSAQQFPDLHSELNLSSLELGDSALYFCASSASSGTGLSGNTIYFGEGSWLTVV.

Written as DNA, the CDR3 is TGTGCCAGCAGCGTGGGGGCCCTAGAGACCCAGTACTTC. Protein product: CASSVGALETQYF. V usage is TRBV9 and J usage is TRBJ2-5, with a tentative D call TRBD1 (6 bases). There are 13 residues in the CDR3. The germline V gene encodes CDR1 SGDLS and CDR2 YYNGEE. Trimming took off 2 bases at V and 4 bases at J, with 9 bases between the two ends.

The J gene is TRBJ2-2, the V gene TRBV28; the D is unclear. This CDR3 comprises 12 residues. Germline-derived CDR1 and CDR2 are MDHEN and SYDVKM. With 5 bases removed from V and 6 bases from J, the gap between germline ends came to 7 bases. As DNA, the CDR3 is TGTGCCAGCAGTCTCCTCTCCGGGGAGCTGTTTTTT. Amino acids: CASSLLSGELFF.

The gene calls are TRBV5-1 and TRBJ2-1; a possible D gene is TRBD2 (7 bases). Trimming removed 0 bases from V and 10 bases from J, with 17 bases in between. The CDR3 is 15 residues long. CDR1 is SGHRS and CDR2 is YFSETQ in the germline V gene. The CDR3 region is CASSLGGGASREQFF. The CDR3 nucleotides are TGCGCCAGCAGCTTGGGAGGGGGGGCTAGTCGGGAGCAGTTCTTC.

This chain links TRBV4-3 with TRBJ2-7; maybe TRBD2 (5 bases). CDR1 is LGHNA, CDR2 YSLEER, per germline. V gave up 0 bases and J gave up 0 bases, with 18 bases separating them. The CDR3 runs to 18 residues. DNA for the CDR3: TGCGCCAGCAGCCAAGATGAAACTAGAGCGGATAGCTCCTACGAGCAGTACTTC. The encoded protein is CASSQDETRADSSYEQYF.

CDR3 in DNA: TGCGCCAGCAGCCTACTCCCTCTGCCTTTCACAGATACGCAGTATTTT. It translates to CASSLLPLPFTDTQYF. This chain links TRBV4-1 with TRBJ2-3, with D unresolved. Germline V gives CDR1 MGHRA, CDR2 YSYEKL. V was shortened by 4 bases and J by 2 bases, with 16 bases between the two germline ends. There are 16 residues in the CDR3.

V usage is TRBV2 and J usage is TRBJ2-1; 9 bases map to TRBD2. The CDR3 totals 16 residues. Per the germline V gene, CDR1 is SNHLY and CDR2 is FYNNEI. V lost 4 bases, J lost 4 bases, and 8 bases stayed unmatched. The CDR3 region has the DNA TGTGCCAGCAGTGGCATAAGCGGGAGGCGGTACAATGAGCAGTTCTTC. Its protein is CASSGISGRRYNEQFF. The whole variable domain, remainder taken from reference TRBV2 and TRBJ2-1, is EPEVTQTPSHQVTQMGQEVILRCVPISNHLYFYWYRQILGQKVEFLVSFYNNEISEKSEIFDDQFSVERPDGSNFTLKIRSTKLEDSAMYFCASSGISGRRYNEQFFGPGTRLTVL.

The chain combines TRBV11-2 with TRBJ1-1, with 10 bases matching TRBD1. There are 16 residues in the CDR3. Germline trimming cut 2 bases from V and 1 base from J; bases unmatched to any gene: 4. Per germline, CDR1 SGHAT and CDR2 FQNNGV. CDR3 residues: CASSLLGTGANTEAFF. For the CDR3, the DNA is TGTGCCAGCAGCTTATTGGGGACAGGGGCGAACACTGAAGCTTTCTTT.

The V gene is TRBV7-9, the J gene TRBJ2-2, with 8 bases that match TRBD1. Germline trimming cut 5 bases from V and 4 bases from J; bases unmatched to any gene: 3. The CDR3 is made up of 14 amino acids. Germline V gives CDR1 SEHNR, CDR2 FQNEAQ (reference sequence). The DNA for the CDR3 is TGTGCCAGCAGCGTCGACAGGGGCACCGGGGAGCTGTTTTTT. Translating it yields CASSVDRGTGELFF.

The CDR3 DNA follows: TGTGCCAGCAGCGCAGCAGGGGGCAATGGCTACACCTTC. This codes for CASSAAGGNGYTF. This chain uses TRBV9 with TRBJ1-2, with TRBD1 matching over 8 bases. Germline values: CDR1 SGDLS, CDR2 YYNGEE. V gave up 3 bases and J gave up 6 bases; unmatched junction bases: 4. There are 13 residues in the CDR3.

This clone was recorded only once. V and J are TRBV19 and TRBJ2-5; 7 positions match TRBD1. V lost 1 base, J lost 1 base, and 3 bases stayed unmatched. Germline V gene lookup returns CDR1 LNHDA and CDR2 SQIVND (reference sequence). The CDR3 is 15 amino acids. CDR3: CASSIAAGGQETQYF. CDR3 nucleotide sequence: TGTGCCAGTAGTATAGCCGCAGGGGGCCAAGAGACCCAGTACTTC. Looking up the rest from reference TRBV19 and TRBJ2-5 gives the full variable domain: DGGITQSPKYLFRKEGQNVTLSCEQNLNHDAMYWYRQDPGQGLRLIYYSQIVNDFQKGDIAEGYSVSREKKESFPLTVTSAQKNPTAFYLCASSIAAGGQETQYFGPGTRLLVL.

This chain uses TRBV4-3 with TRBJ2-4, with D possibly being TRBD1 (5 bases). Germline CDR1 is LGHNA and CDR2 is YSLEER. V was cut by 1 base and J by 7 bases, with 14 bases left in between. The CDR3 spans 15 residues. CDR3: CASSQVAGKGNIQYF. CDR3 in DNA: TGCGCCAGCAGCCAAGTGGCAGGGAAGGGGAACATTCAGTACTTC.

The genes are TRBV5-6 and TRBJ1-3; possible D gene TRBD1, 5 bases. Looked up from germline, CDR1 is SGHDT and CDR2 is YYEEEE. This CDR3 comprises 19 residues. Trimming removed 2 bases from V and 0 bases from J, with 21 bases in between. The CDR3 bases are TGTGCCAGCAGCTTAAGAGTCTGGGGCTTGAGGAGCTCTGGAAACACCATATATTTT. Translation gives CASSLRVWGLRSSGNTIYF.

The chain recombines TRBV19 with TRBJ2-3, with 9 bases identical to TRBD2. The CDR3 contains 13 residues. The ends lost 8 bases at V and 3 bases at J; junction bases unmatched: 3. Germline values: CDR1 LNHDA, CDR2 SQIVND (reference sequence). CDR3 bases: TGTGCCAGTGGGGCGGGGGGGACAGATACGCAGTATTTT. Its protein is CASGAGGTDTQYF.

The chain is built from TRBV2 and TRBJ2-3; a possible D gene is TRBD2 (5 bases). CDR3 length equals 15 residues. From germline, CDR1 is SNHLY and CDR2 FYNNEI. V lost 3 bases to trimming and J lost 0 bases, with 10 bases between them. The CDR3, as DNA: TGTGCCAGCAGTGATAAGCGGACTAGCACAGATACGCAGTATTTT. It encodes CASSDKRTSTDTQYF.

The V call is TRBV6-1, the J call TRBJ2-3; 7 nucleotides align to TRBD2. With V trimmed by 8 bases and J by 3 bases, 11 bases remained unmatched. The CDR3 extends over 15 amino acids. The germline gives CDR1 MNHNS, CDR2 SASEGT. In DNA form, the CDR3 reads TGTGCCAGCTCTGGGGCGGGAGTCTTAACAGATACGCAGTATTTT. As protein: CASSGAGVLTDTQYF.

The V gene is TRBV6-5, the J gene TRBJ1-2; no reliable D call. Deletions cut 0 bases from V and 2 bases from J, with 10 bases between. Germline loops: CDR1 MNHEY, CDR2 SVGAGI. This CDR3 contains 15 residues. The CDR3 DNA reads as TGTGCCAGCAGTTACTCCCCACAGAGCAACTATGGCTACACCTTC. Translation: CASSYSPQSNYGYTF.